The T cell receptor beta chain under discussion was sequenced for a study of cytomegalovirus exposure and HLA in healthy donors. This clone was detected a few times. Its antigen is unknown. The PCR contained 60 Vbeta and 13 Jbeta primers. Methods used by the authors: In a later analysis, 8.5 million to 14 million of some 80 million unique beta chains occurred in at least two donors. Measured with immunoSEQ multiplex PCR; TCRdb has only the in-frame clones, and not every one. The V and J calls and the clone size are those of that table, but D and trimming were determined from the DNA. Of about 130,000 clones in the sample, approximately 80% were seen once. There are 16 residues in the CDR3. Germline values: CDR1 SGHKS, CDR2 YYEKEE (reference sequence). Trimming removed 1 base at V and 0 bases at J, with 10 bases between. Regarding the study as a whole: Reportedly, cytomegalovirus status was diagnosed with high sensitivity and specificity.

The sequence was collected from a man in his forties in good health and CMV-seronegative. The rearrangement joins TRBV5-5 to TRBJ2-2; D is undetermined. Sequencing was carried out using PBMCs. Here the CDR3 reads CASSLMSSANTGELFF. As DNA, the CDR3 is TGTGCCAGCAGCTTGATGAGTTCCGCGAACACCGGGGAGCTGTTTTTT.